Here is one TCR beta chain with its context. Its antigen is unknown. The record has no base qualities; no much larger clone is one base away. Sequencing relied on an Illumina HiSeq 2500. Quantitative 5'-RACE with molecular barcodes was the method used to prepare the TCR beta libraries. In the original analysis: To identify disease-linked TCR variants, a new computational method was used, one built on a probabilistic model of VDJ rearrangement. TCRdb took the public reads, trimmed them with fastp at Q25, ran MiXCR for clone calling and kept in-frame beta chains. When rows share a CDR3 protein, they turn into one entry using the most common DNA and genes. For this entry, the V and J calls and clone size follow TCRdb and not the study's own pipeline. This sample has some 270,000 distinct CDR3 sequences in its table, and roughly 18% of those were observed once. The ten top clones hold around 32% of the sample.

Between the V and J ends, shortened by 5 bases and 5 bases respectively, the junction contains 10 bases. As encoded in the germline V gene, CDR1 is SGHRS while CDR2 is YFSETQ. The CDR3 contains 13 residues, cysteine and phenylalanine counted. Only the CDR3 DNA stays, 39 bases, in frame from base 1. The entry originates in a study of CD8 T cells in ankylosing spondylitis (dated by TCRdb to the late 2010s). Background on the whole study: T cell receptor beta repertoires were profiled in healthy donors and ankylosing spondylitis patients so that disease-linked TCR variants could be found. The whole study cohort included over 85 healthy donors and around 24 ankylosing spondylitis patients. Peripheral blood samples were taken, and synovial fluid was additionally collected from ankylosing spondylitis patients.

The full study reports these points: Blood from ankylosing spondylitis patients appeared to be characterized by a TCR beta motif composed of several highly homologous amino acid variants. The disease-linked clones were reported as significantly enriched in matched synovial fluid samples from ankylosing spondylitis patients. Some motif variants were previously reported in synovial fluid and blood of reactive arthritis patients, suggesting common disease-initiation mechanisms. In peripheral blood, the disease-linked clones were found at relatively low frequencies and had a CD8+ phenotype.

Sequenced sample: blood, either unsorted or a sorted T cell fraction (not recorded which). This TCR derives from a male donor with ankylosing spondylitis or in good health (not recorded which). The V gene is TRBV5-1 and the J gene is TRBJ2-2, and TRBD1 may be the D gene, going by 6 matching bases. The DNA sequence is TGCGCCAGCAGTCACCAGGGGACCGGGGAGCTGTTTTTT. This is translated as CASSHQGTGELFF. With the portions outside the CDR3 filled from the reference TRBV5-1 and TRBJ2-2 genes, the complete variable region becomes KAGVTQTPRYLIKTRGQQVTLSCSPISGHRSVSWYQQTPGQGLQFLFEYFSETQRNKGNFPGRFSGRQFSNSRSEMNVSTLELGDSALYLCASSHQGTGELFFGEGSRLTVL.